The subject of this entry is one TCR beta chain. The data stem from a study of blood T cell repertoires in COVID-19. The CDR3 extends over 13 amino acids. V lost 3 bases, J lost 8 bases, and 14 bases lay in between. Per the germline V gene, CDR1 is SGHKS and CDR2 is YYEKEE (reference sequence). Measured with immunoSEQ multiplex PCR; TCRdb has only the in-frame clones, and not every one. The table shows about 350,000 clones, with approximately 89% occurring only once. Sample: peripheral blood. The source of this sequence is an older woman with COVID-19, enrolled during active disease. The V gene is TRBV5-5, the J gene TRBJ1-2; unclear D gene. This chain's CDR3 is CASSYGSDQGYTF. CDR3 in DNA: TGTGCCAGCAGCTATGGAAGCGATCAAGGCTACACCTTC.